Sequencing of this T cell receptor beta chain was carried out in a study of T-cell reconstitution after alpha-beta-depleted transplantation in children. General study results and limits: Recipient T cells and thymic progenitors that survived were the source of the high TCRbeta diversity seen at day 60 in some patients.

About this clonotype: Antigen: not known.

Deletions cut 2 bases from V and 6 bases from J, with 12 bases between. The CDR3 loop spans 14 amino acids. The V gene's germline CDR1 is SGHRS and CDR2 YFSETQ. The TCRbeta library was prepared with unique molecular identifiers. Using its own MiXCR run on the PCR reads, TCRdb lists one record per CDR3 protein. The repertoire holds 600,000 or so distinct CDR3 sequences, under 30% seen once, with around 14% in the top ten. The V and J genes are TRBV5-1 and TRBJ1-5; D might be TRBD1 (5 bases). The sequence derives from a boy under three years old who had a stem cell transplant for acute myeloid leukemia, so the T cells may come from the graft donor. The sequencing here drew on PBMCs, mostly from graft donor cells, taken 360 days after TCRalphabeta/CD19-depleted stem cell transplant. The CDR3 here is CASSFGGGGQPQHF. The CDR3 DNA is TGCGCCAGCAGCTTCGGGGGTGGCGGTCAGCCCCAGCATTTT.